This is a list of T cell receptor beta chains from one sample in a study of blood T cell repertoires in COVID-19. Sequencing was performed with immunoSEQ multiplex PCR; in TCRdb, only in-frame clones are kept and a portion is missing. The sample lists some 150,000 clones, 80% to 85% occurring once. The sequenced sample consisted of peripheral blood. Receptors were obtained from a human donor with acute or convalescent COVID-19. The donor label of this sample is uncertain. CDR3s leave out the opening cysteine and the closing phenylalanine or tryptophan. The D gene is left open where the match is weak.

V gene	D gene	J gene	CDR3 protein
TRBV5-1	.	TRBJ1-3	ASSFSGSLGNTIY
TRBV6-5	TRBD1	TRBJ1-5	ASSRTGASNQPQH
TRBV7-6	TRBD2	TRBJ2-3	ASSLRASGATDTQY
TRBV5-4	.	TRBJ1-4	ASSLAGGDFNEKLF
TRBV10-1	TRBD2	TRBJ2-3	ASSPSGDNTQY
TRBV4-1	.	TRBJ2-2	ASSLEGGIGTGELF
TRBV7-3	.	TRBJ2-3	ASSPGLSTDTQY
TRBV9	TRBD2	TRBJ2-3	ASSVGLAGGLDTQY
TRBV5-4	TRBD1	TRBJ1-2	ASSSGQGSNYGYT
TRBV30	.	TRBJ1-1	AWSVPPRGVMNTEAF
TRBV6-5	.	TRBJ1-1	ASSYFQGMNTEAF
TRBV28	.	TRBJ2-3	ASTTVAGITDTQY
TRBV20-1	TRBD2	TRBJ2-7	SASTSGRREQY
TRBV5-1	.	TRBJ2-5	ASSLQETQY
TRBV9	TRBD2	TRBJ2-7	ASSSSGLASEQY
TRBV5-1	TRBD1	TRBJ2-7	ASSGTGLYEQY
TRBV30	.	TRBJ1-2	AWGSAYSGYT
TRBV14	TRBD2	TRBJ2-5	ASKEREAASAQY
TRBV6-5	.	TRBJ2-7	ASSYGLSSSYEQY
TRBV27	.	TRBJ1-2	ASSLGRKDGYT
TRBV9	.	TRBJ2-5	ASSVTSGTETQY
TRBV6-1	.	TRBJ2-1	ASSEALRGEQF
TRBV19	TRBD1	TRBJ1-3	ASSITGGAENTIY
TRBV30	.	TRBJ2-1	AWSPRGGYNEQF
TRBV5-3	TRBD1	TRBJ1-5	ARSCCPGQGNFQPQH
TRBV4-2	TRBD2	TRBJ2-7	ASSPSGLNSYEQY
TRBV10-3	TRBD1	TRBJ2-1	AIREGTGDNEQF
TRBV27	.	TRBJ2-2	ASSPTATGELF
TRBV3-1/TRBV3-2	TRBD2	TRBJ2-4	ASSQDLPSGDIQY
TRBV7-2	TRBD2	TRBJ2-1	ASSLERGSYNEQF
TRBV9	TRBD2	TRBJ2-2	ASSPTSGKSSGELF
TRBV19	.	TRBJ2-1	ASSINYAGGEQF
TRBV2	TRBD2	TRBJ2-7	ASSLPGEGLYEQY
TRBV19	.	TRBJ1-6	ASSPNRVSPLH
TRBV19	TRBD2	TRBJ2-7	ASSRTSVAYEQY
TRBV9	.	TRBJ2-1	ASSVGRGSSQWVSYNEQF
TRBV5-4	.	TRBJ2-7	ASRVQGFQEQY